This TCR beta chain comes out of a study of OX40 agonist ivuxolimab in advanced cancers. Study details: Every 2 weeks, ivuxolimab was infused into the patients intravenously at between 0.01 and 10 mg/kg.

Autoimmune disease history or systemic immunosuppression disqualified patients. Study findings and constraints: With doses of 0.1-3.0 mg/kg, partial responders showed among the lowest clonal expansion.

As concerns this clone: Its antigen is currently unknown.

The CDR3 is 15 amino acids. CDR1 is SNHLY and CDR2 is FYNNEI in the germline V gene. Trimming shortened V by 6 bases and J by 7 bases, and 19 bases separated the two germline ends. The table came from immunoSEQ multiplex PCR; TCRdb's copy has only in-frame clones and leaves some out. The profile shows more than 40,000 clones, roughly four fifths of them singletons. The origin of this receptor is an adult with an advanced solid tumor such as melanoma, head and neck, liver or kidney cancer. The source material was CD4+ or CD8+ T cells sorted from blood, sampled in a trial of the OX40 agonist ivuxolimab. The rearrangement joins TRBV2 to TRBJ1-5; D might be TRBD1 (6 bases). The CDR3 nucleotides read TGTGCCAGCAGGGAACACGGGACATTGAGGCAGCCCCAGCATTTT. Protein product: CASREHGTLRQPQHF.